This T cell receptor (beta chain) appears in the sequencing data of a study of blood T cell repertoires in COVID-19. At the level of the study: From T cells, B-cell-depleted T cells, or PBMCs came the material, which was cDNA or gDNA.

One Seattle source followed patients from active infection through their disease course. Authors' analysis steps: Quantification of nucleated cells was approximated via reference gene primer amplification. Only in-frame clones appear in the TCRdb table, and some are missing; sequencing was by immunoSEQ multiplex PCR. The D gene and trimming were derived from the DNA, and the V and J assignments and clone size from that table. The sample has about 200,000 clones, roughly 77% seen once. This CDR3 region has 13 residues. Trimming cost V 5 bases and J 5 bases, with 12 bases left between them. In germline, CDR1 is LNHDA, CDR2 SQIVND (reference sequence).

Sequencing was performed on peripheral blood. This rearrangement joins TRBV19 to TRBJ1-1; D gene ambiguous. This receptor was taken from a woman aged 40 to 55 with COVID-19, enrolled during active disease. DNA of the CDR3: TGTGCCAGTAGTTTCTTGGGAGGTACTGAAGCTTTCTTT. This gives the protein CASSFLGGTEAFF.